This entry lists 11 T cell receptor beta chains sequenced from one sample in a study of blood T cell repertoires in COVID-19. The repertoire was sequenced with immunoSEQ multiplex PCR; TCRdb's copy has only in-frame clones and lacks some. Among tens of thousands of clones listed, roughly 88% were seen once. The material sequenced was peripheral blood. The receptors stem from a man aged 80 or over with acute or convalescent COVID-19.

The chain combines TRBV19 with TRBJ1-2, with 7 bases fitting TRBD1. The J segment lost 4 bases and the V segment lost 2 bases, leaving 7 bases of the junction unmatched. This CDR3 has 15 residues. Germline loops: CDR1 LNHDA, CDR2 SQIVND (reference sequence). DNA of the CDR3: TGTGCCAGTAGTATAAGAAGCGACAGGGCCTATGGCTACACCTTC. Its protein product is CASSIRSDRAYGYTF.

The chain carries TRBV10-3 and TRBJ2-2; the match to TRBD1 covers 9 bases. Per germline, CDR1 ENHRY and CDR2 SYGVKD. The CDR3 loop spans 14 amino acids. Losses at the gene ends were 10 bases for V and 6 bases for J; bases not matched to a gene: 9. The CDR3 sequence: CATSGTGLSGELFF. For the CDR3, the DNA is TGTGCCACTTCCGGGACAGGGTTGTCCGGGGAGCTGTTTTTT.

The chain recombines TRBV5-4 with TRBJ2-6; 11 nucleotides line up with TRBD2. The ends lost 1 base at V and 12 bases at J; junction bases unmatched: 3. Germline lookup yields CDR1 SGHNT and CDR2 YYREEE (reference sequence). CDR3 length equals 14 residues. This CDR3 reads CASSLTSGGGVLTF. As DNA, the CDR3 is TGTGCCAGCAGCTTGACTAGCGGGGGTGGCGTCCTGACTTTC.

This clone was detected only a few times. The V call is TRBV7-9, the J call TRBJ2-4; the match to TRBD1 covers 9 bases. The CDR3 totals 15 residues. CDR1 is SEHNR, CDR2 FQNEAQ, per germline (reference sequence). The J segment lost 4 bases and the V segment lost 2 bases, leaving 3 bases of the junction unmatched. The CDR3 is CASSLLGTGKNIQYF. CDR3 DNA sequence: TGTGCCAGCAGCTTACTCGGGACAGGGAAAAACATTCAGTACTTC.

The chain has TRBV11-2 and TRBJ2-7; TRBD1 aligns across 12 bases. Unmatched junction bases numbered 10, after V lost 4 bases and J lost 6 bases. CDR3 size: 16 residues. Germline V gives CDR1 SGHAT, CDR2 FQNNGV. CDR3 residues: CASSSAGTGGWGEQYF. The CDR3 DNA reads TGTGCCAGCAGCTCCGCCGGGACAGGGGGCTGGGGCGAGCAGTACTTC.

The chain is built from TRBV2 and TRBJ2-2, with 10 bases that match TRBD1. Trimming took 4 bases from V and 8 from J; bases not matched to a gene: 7. Looked up from germline, CDR1 is SNHLY and CDR2 is FYNNEI. The CDR3 runs 15 residues. CDR3 sequence reads: CASSAWDRGSGELFF. As DNA, the CDR3 is TGTGCCAGCAGTGCTTGGGACAGGGGTTCGGGGGAGCTGTTTTTT.

This chain connects TRBV5-1 to TRBJ2-2; TRBD1 matches at 7 bases. Looked up from germline, CDR1 is SGHRS and CDR2 is YFSETQ. The CDR3 covers 14 residues. The junction had 7 bases not matched to a gene; V was cut back by 4 bases and J by 7 bases. DNA of the CDR3: TGCGCCAGCAGCCGGGACAGCCCGGACGGGGAGCTGTTTTTT. Translated: CASSRDSPDGELFF.

The V call is TRBV6-4, the J call TRBJ2-2, with D possibly matching TRBD1 (5 bases). The germline V and J ends were trimmed by 4 bases and 2 bases, with 8 bases remaining between them. Germline V gene sequence: CDR1 MRHNA, CDR2 SNTAGT. The CDR3 totals 14 residues. This CDR3 reads CASSVGPNTGELFF. The CDR3 DNA reads TGTGCCAGCAGTGTGGGGCCTAACACCGGGGAGCTGTTTTTT.

The count of this clone is one. The gene calls are TRBV6-1 and TRBJ1-4, with no clear D. Trimming removed 1 base at V and 3 bases at J, with 9 bases between. The CDR3 contains 15 residues. CDR1 is MNHNS and CDR2 is SASEGT in the germline V gene. The CDR3 coding sequence is TGTGCCAGCAGTGAAGGATACGTAGCTAATGAAAAACTGTTTTTT. It yields the protein CASSEGYVANEKLFF.

The chain is built from TRBV4-2 and TRBJ1-5; possible D gene TRBD1, 5 bases. The CDR3 has 16 residues. V lost 4 bases, J lost 3 bases, and 16 bases lay in between. Germline CDR1 LGHNA, CDR2 YNFKEQ. The CDR3 sequence is CASSLSVVGANQPQHF. The CDR3 bases are TGTGCCAGCAGCCTTTCAGTCGTTGGGGCCAATCAGCCCCAGCATTTT.

J is TRBJ2-2 and V is TRBV5-1; no reliable D call. CDR1 and CDR2 (germline): SGHRS, YFSETQ. CDR3 length: 15 amino acids. Trimming removed 1 base at V and 4 bases at J, with 11 bases between. The CDR3 loop reads CASSLSRRSTGELFF. Written as DNA, the CDR3 is TGCGCCAGCAGCTTGTCGCGGAGAAGCACCGGGGAGCTGTTTTTT. The variable domain in full, with the rest retrieved from reference TRBV5-1 and TRBJ2-2, is KAGVTQTPRYLIKTRGQQVTLSCSPISGHRSVSWYQQTPGQGLQFLFEYFSETQRNKGNFPGRFSGRQFSNSRSEMNVSTLELGDSALYLCASSLSRRSTGELFFGEGSRLTVL.